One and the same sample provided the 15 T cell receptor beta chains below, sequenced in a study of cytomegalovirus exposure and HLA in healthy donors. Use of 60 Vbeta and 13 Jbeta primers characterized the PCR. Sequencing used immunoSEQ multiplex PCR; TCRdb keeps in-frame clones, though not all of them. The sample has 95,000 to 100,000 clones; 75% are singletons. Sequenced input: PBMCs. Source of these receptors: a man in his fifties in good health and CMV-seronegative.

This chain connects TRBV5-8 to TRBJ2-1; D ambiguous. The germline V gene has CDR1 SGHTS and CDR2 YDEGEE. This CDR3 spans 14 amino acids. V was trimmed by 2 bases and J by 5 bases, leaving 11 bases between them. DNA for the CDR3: TGTGCCAGCAGCTTTGGGCCTCGGAACAATGAGCAGTTCTTC. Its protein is CASSFGPRNNEQFF.

The CDR3 sequence: CASSLGAAHQPQHF. The CDR3 DNA sequence: TGTGCCAGCAGTTTAGGAGCAGCCCATCAGCCCCAGCATTTT. The rearrangement joins TRBV27 to TRBJ1-5; D not certain. The CDR3 covers 14 residues. V was cut by 2 bases and J by 5 bases, with 10 bases left in between. Germline V gene data show CDR1 as MNHEY and CDR2 as SMNVEV (reference sequence).

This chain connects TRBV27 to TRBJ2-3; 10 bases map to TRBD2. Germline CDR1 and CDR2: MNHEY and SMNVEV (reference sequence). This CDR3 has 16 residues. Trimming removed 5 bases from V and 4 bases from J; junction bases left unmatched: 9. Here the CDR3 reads CASSPNPSGGPDTQYF. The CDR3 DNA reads TGTGCCAGCAGTCCCAACCCTAGCGGGGGCCCAGATACGCAGTATTTT.

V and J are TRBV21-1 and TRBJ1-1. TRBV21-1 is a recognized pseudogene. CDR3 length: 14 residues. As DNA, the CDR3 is TGTGCCAGCAGCAAAGCTCGCGGGAACACTGAAGCTTTCTTT. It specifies CASSKARGNTEAFF.

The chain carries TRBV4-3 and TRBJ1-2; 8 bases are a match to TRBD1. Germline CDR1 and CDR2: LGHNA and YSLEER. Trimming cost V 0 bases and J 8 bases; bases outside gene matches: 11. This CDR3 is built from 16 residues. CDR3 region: CASSQDIGRGHRGYTF. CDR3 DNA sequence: TGCGCCAGCAGCCAAGATATTGGCAGGGGGCATAGGGGCTACACCTTC.

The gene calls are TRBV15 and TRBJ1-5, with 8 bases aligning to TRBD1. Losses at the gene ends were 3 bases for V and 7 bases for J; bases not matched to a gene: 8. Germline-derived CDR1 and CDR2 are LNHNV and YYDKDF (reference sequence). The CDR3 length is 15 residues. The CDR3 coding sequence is TGTGCCACCAGCAGGGACCGGACAGGGTCCCAGCCCCAGCATTTT. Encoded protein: CATSRDRTGSQPQHF.

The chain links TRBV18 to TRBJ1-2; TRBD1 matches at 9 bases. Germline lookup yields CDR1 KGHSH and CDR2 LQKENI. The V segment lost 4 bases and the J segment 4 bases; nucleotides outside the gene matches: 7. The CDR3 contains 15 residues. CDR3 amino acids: CASSLSGTGLYGYTF. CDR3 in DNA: TGTGCCAGCTCACTCTCCGGGACAGGGCTCTATGGCTACACCTTC.

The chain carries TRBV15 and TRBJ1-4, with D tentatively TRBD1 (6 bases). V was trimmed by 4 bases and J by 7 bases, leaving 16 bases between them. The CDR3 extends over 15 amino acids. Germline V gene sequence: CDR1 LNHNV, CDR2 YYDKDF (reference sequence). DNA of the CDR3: TGTGCCACCAGCACAAGTCAGGGGAAGGGTGAAAAACTGTTTTTT. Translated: CATSTSQGKGEKLFF.

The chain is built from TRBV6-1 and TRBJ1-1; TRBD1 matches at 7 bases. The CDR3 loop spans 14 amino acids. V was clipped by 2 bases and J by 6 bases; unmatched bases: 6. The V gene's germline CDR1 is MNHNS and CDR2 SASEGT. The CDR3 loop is CASSERQGGAEAFF. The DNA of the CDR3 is TGTGCCAGCAGTGAAAGACAGGGTGGGGCTGAAGCTTTCTTT.

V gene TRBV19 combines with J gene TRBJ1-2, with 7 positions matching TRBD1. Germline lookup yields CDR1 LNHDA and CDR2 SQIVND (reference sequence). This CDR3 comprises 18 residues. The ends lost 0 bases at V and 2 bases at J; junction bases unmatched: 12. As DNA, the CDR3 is TGTGCCAGTAGTATAGATACCGGGACAGCGCTGCCCAACTATGGCTACACCTTC. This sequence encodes CASSIDTGTALPNYGYTF.

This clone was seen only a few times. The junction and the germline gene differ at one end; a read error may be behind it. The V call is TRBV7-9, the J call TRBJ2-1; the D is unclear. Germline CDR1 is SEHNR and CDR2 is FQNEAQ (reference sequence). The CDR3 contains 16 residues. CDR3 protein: CSSSSRVAERHNEQFF. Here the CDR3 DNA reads TGTTCCAGCAGCTCCCGGGTAGCAGAAAGGCACAATGAGCAGTTCTTC.

For the CDR3, the DNA is TGTGCCATCAGTCAAACAGGGGGCGAAGGGCAGCCCCAGCATTTT. Translating it yields CAISQTGGEGQPQHF. The chain recombines TRBV10-3 with TRBJ1-5, with TRBD1 identical over 9 bases. The germline gives CDR1 ENHRY, CDR2 SYGVKD. The CDR3 runs 15 residues. J gave up 7 bases and V 5 bases, and 9 bases lay outside the gene matches.

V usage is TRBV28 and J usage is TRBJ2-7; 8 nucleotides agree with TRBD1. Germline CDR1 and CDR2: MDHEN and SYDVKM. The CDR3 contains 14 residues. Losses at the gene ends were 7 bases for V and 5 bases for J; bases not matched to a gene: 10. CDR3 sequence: CASTTRGRGHEQYF. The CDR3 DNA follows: TGTGCCAGCACTACGCGGGGCAGGGGGCACGAGCAGTACTTC.

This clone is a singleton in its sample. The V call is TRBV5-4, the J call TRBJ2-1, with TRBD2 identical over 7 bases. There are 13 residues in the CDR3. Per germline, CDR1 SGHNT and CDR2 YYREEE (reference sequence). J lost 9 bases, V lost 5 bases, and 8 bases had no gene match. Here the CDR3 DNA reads TGTGCCAGCAGTTCTACGAGGGAGGGTGAGCAGTTCTTC. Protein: CASSSTREGEQFF.

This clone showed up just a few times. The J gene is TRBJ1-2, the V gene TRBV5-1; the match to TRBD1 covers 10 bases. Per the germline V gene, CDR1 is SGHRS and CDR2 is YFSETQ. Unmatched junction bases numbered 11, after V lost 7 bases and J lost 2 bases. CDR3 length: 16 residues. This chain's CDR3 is CASRPGTGVENYGYTF. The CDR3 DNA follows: TGCGCCAGCCGACCCGGGACAGGGGTTGAGAACTATGGCTACACCTTC.